Below are 22 T cell receptor beta chains sequenced from a single sample in a study of OX40 agonist ivuxolimab in advanced cancers. The table came from immunoSEQ multiplex PCR; TCRdb's copy has only in-frame clones and leaves some out. Of about 59,000 clones listed, around 87% are singletons. The sequences come from CD4+ or CD8+ T cells sorted from blood, collected in a trial of the OX40 agonist ivuxolimab. These TCRs come from an adult with an advanced solid tumor such as melanoma, head and neck, liver or kidney cancer.

The J gene is TRBJ2-7, the V gene TRBV29-1; TRBD1 aligns across 10 bases. Germline V gene sequence: CDR1 SQVTM, CDR2 ANQGSEA. V trimming: 4 bases; J trimming: 0 bases; junction bases outside the gene matches: 6. CDR3 length: 15 amino acids. In DNA form, the CDR3 reads TGCAGCGTTGCACGGACAGGGGGGCCCTCCTACGAGCAGTACTTC. Protein: CSVARTGGPSYEQYF.

The chain has TRBV7-2 and TRBJ2-2, with TRBD1 matching 8 bases. The germline gives CDR1 SGHTA, CDR2 FQGNSA. The V gene end was trimmed by 3 bases and the J gene end by 3 bases; junction bases not matched to a gene: 3. CDR3 length equals 15 residues. The CDR3 is CASSFQGAYTGELFF. CDR3 in DNA: TGTGCCAGCAGCTTCCAGGGGGCATACACCGGGGAGCTGTTTTTT.

V is TRBV6-5 and J is TRBJ2-7; TRBD2 might be the D (6 bases). Trimming shortened V by 8 bases and J by 0 bases, and 11 bases separated the two germline ends. Germline lookup yields CDR1 MNHEY and CDR2 SVGAGI. This CDR3 comprises 13 residues. CDR3 sequence: CASWGDSSYEQYF. CDR3 in DNA: TGTGCCAGCTGGGGGGATTCCTCCTACGAGCAGTACTTC.

The chain carries TRBV5-4 and TRBJ2-5, with a weak D call TRBD1 (5 bases). The CDR3 consists of 13 residues. Germline lookup yields CDR1 SGHNT and CDR2 YYREEE (reference sequence). V shed 5 bases and J shed 3 bases, with 11 bases lying between them. CDR3 nucleotide sequence: TGTGCCAGCAGTTTCACAGGTGAAGAGACCCAGTACTTC. Its protein is CASSFTGEETQYF.

The rearrangement uses TRBV28 and TRBJ1-4; D gene ambiguous. CDR3 length: 13 amino acids. Germline-derived CDR1 and CDR2 are MDHEN and SYDVKM. Trimming pared 6 bases from V and 7 bases from J, leaving 12 bases between. Written as DNA, the CDR3 is TGTGCCAGCAGCGATTTTACGTCTGAAAAACTGTTTTTT. This translates into CASSDFTSEKLFF. Together with reference TRBV28 and TRBJ1-4, the CDR3 gives the full variable domain: DVKVTQSSRYLVKRTGEKVFLECVQDMDHENMFWYRQDPGLGLRLIYFSYDVKMKEKGDIPEGYSVSREKKERFSLILESASTNQTSMYLCASSDFTSEKLFFGSGTQLSVL.

The gene calls are TRBV18 and TRBJ2-1, with a tentative D call TRBD1 (6 bases). Deletions cut 3 bases from V and 4 bases from J, with 10 bases between. CDR3 length: 14 residues. Germline V gene data show CDR1 as KGHSH and CDR2 as LQKENI. The CDR3 is CASSPTQGYNEQFF. The CDR3 DNA reads as TGTGCCAGCTCACCTACACAGGGATACAATGAGCAGTTCTTC.

The chain couples TRBV5-5 to TRBJ1-1, with D unresolved. The germline gives CDR1 SGHKS, CDR2 YYEKEE (reference sequence). This CDR3 comprises 14 residues. V gave up 0 bases and J gave up 4 bases, with 10 bases separating them. In DNA form, the CDR3 reads TGTGCCAGCAGCTTGGGGGGTGATAGCACTGAAGCTTTCTTT. It codes for CASSLGGDSTEAFF.

The genes are TRBV11-2 and TRBJ2-5; 8 bases are a match to TRBD1. CDR1 SGHAT and CDR2 FQNNGV come from the germline V gene. The CDR3 runs 15 residues. V lost 10 bases and J lost 5; bases outside the gene matches: 15. The CDR3 sequence: CAIKRAGGAWETQYF. The DNA for the CDR3 is TGTGCCATAAAGAGGGCAGGGGGCGCATGGGAGACCCAGTACTTC.

The chain employs TRBV29-1 and TRBJ1-2; 9 bases fit TRBD1. Germline CDR1 reads SQVTM; CDR2 reads ANQGSEA. The CDR3 loop spans 11 amino acids. V dropped 3 bases and J dropped 14; count of bases not matched to a gene: 7. CDR3: CSVEARDRETF. DNA of the CDR3: TGCAGCGTTGAGGCCCGGGACAGGGAGACCTTC.

This chain links TRBV10-1 with TRBJ2-3, with a tentative D call TRBD2 (6 bases). The CDR3 has 14 amino acids. CDR1 is WNHNN and CDR2 is SYGVQD in the germline V gene (reference sequence). Trimming removed 6 bases at V and 7 bases at J, with 17 bases between. CDR3 nucleotides: TGCGCCAGCAGGGCGGGACCCTACGAAAATACGCAGTATTTT. Translated, it gives CASRAGPYENTQYF.

This chain links TRBV2 with TRBJ2-6, with 7 nucleotides matching TRBD2. The V gene end was trimmed by 0 bases and the J gene end by 2 bases; junction bases not matched to a gene: 4. The CDR3 spans 17 residues. CDR1 and CDR2 from the germline V gene are SNHLY and FYNNEI. CDR3 in amino acids: CASSEAGGYAGANVLTF. DNA for the CDR3: TGTGCCAGCAGTGAAGCCGGGGGGTATGCTGGGGCCAACGTCCTGACTTTC.

The V call is TRBV14, the J call TRBJ1-4, with a tentative D call TRBD1 (5 bases). Germline CDR1 is SGHDN and CDR2 is FVKESK. The CDR3 loop spans 14 amino acids. Between the trimmed V and J ends, which lost 3 bases and 5 bases, there was a span of 10 bases. CDR3 region: CASSQLGRNEKLFF. The DNA for the CDR3 is TGTGCCAGCAGCCAGCTGGGGCGGAATGAAAAACTGTTTTTT.

This chain joins TRBV30 and TRBJ2-7; maybe TRBD2 (7 bases). Looked up from germline, CDR1 is GTSNPN and CDR2 is SVGIG (reference sequence). The CDR3 loop spans 14 amino acids. The V and J ends lost 2 bases and 4 bases respectively, with 15 bases between them. The CDR3 protein is CAWSRKGGVYEQYF. The CDR3 DNA reads as TGTGCCTGGAGTAGGAAGGGGGGGGTATACGAGCAGTACTTC.

J is TRBJ2-1 and V is TRBV2, with D tentatively TRBD1 (5 bases). V was cut by 5 bases and J by 0 bases, with 11 bases left in between. The length of the CDR3 is 15 residues. Germline-derived CDR1 and CDR2 are SNHLY and FYNNEI. The CDR3 bases are TGTGCCAGCAGTCCACAGGTTAGCTCCTACAATGAGCAGTTCTTC. Translated, it gives CASSPQVSSYNEQFF.

The rearrangement joins TRBV4-1 to TRBJ2-3; no definite D call. Germline lookup yields CDR1 MGHRA and CDR2 YSYEKL. Trimming pared 3 bases from V and 6 bases from J, leaving 7 bases between. The CDR3 is made up of 12 amino acids. CDR3 bases: TGCGCCAGCAGCCATCTGGTTGATACGCAGTATTTT. Amino acids: CASSHLVDTQYF.

CDR3 DNA: TGTGCCAGCAGCTTAGGAGGGACAATGAACACTGAAGCTTTCTTT. Protein sequence: CASSLGGTMNTEAFF. The rearrangement links TRBV11-2 to TRBJ1-1; maybe TRBD1 (6 bases). The V gene's germline CDR1 is SGHAT and CDR2 FQNNGV. Deletions cut 1 base from V and 0 bases from J, with 9 bases between. The CDR3 runs 15 residues.

The CDR3 DNA follows: TGTGCCATCAGCGGACAGGGGGAGACCCAGTACTTC. This codes for CAISGQGETQYF. This chain connects TRBV10-3 to TRBJ2-5; 9 bases line up with TRBD1. This CDR3 has 12 residues. The germline CDR1 and CDR2 sequences are ENHRY and SYGVKD. Germline trimming cut 6 bases from V and 5 bases from J; bases unmatched to any gene: 1.

In nucleotides, the CDR3 is TGTGCCAGCAGTTTTTCCTCAAGACCTTCCTCCTACGAGCAGTACTTC. It encodes CASSFSSRPSSYEQYF. The gene calls are TRBV6-5 and TRBJ2-7; D gene ambiguous. The length of the CDR3 is 16 residues. V was clipped by 4 bases and J by 0 bases, with 16 bases between them. The germline gives CDR1 MNHEY, CDR2 SVGAGI.

V gene TRBV18 combines with J gene TRBJ2-3, with TRBD1 matching over 12 bases. V dropped 3 bases and J dropped 6; count of bases not matched to a gene: 16. This CDR3 has 19 amino acids. The germline gives CDR1 KGHSH, CDR2 LQKENI. Here the CDR3 DNA reads TGTGCCAGCTCACCGAGAAGACTTCCGGGACAGGGGGCGCGTGATACGCAGTATTTT. Translation: CASSPRRLPGQGARDTQYF.

J is TRBJ1-2 and V is TRBV18; D may be TRBD1 (6 bases). The CDR3 covers 14 residues. V was shortened by 2 bases and J by 8 bases, with 15 bases between the two germline ends. Germline loops: CDR1 KGHSH, CDR2 LQKENI. CDR3 DNA: TGTGCCAGCTCACCAGGGGACACCAGACCCGGCTACACCTTC. Its translation: CASSPGDTRPGYTF.

The V gene is TRBV28, the J gene TRBJ2-2, with D possibly TRBD2 on 5 matching bases. Trimming left V 6 bases short and J 5 bases short, with 16 bases between. Germline V gene sequence: CDR1 MDHEN, CDR2 SYDVKM. CDR3 length: 15 amino acids. The CDR3 nucleotides read TGTGCCAGCAGCCTCAGGTTCGGGAAAACCGGGGAGCTGTTTTTT. As protein: CASSLRFGKTGELFF.

The genes are TRBV5-1 and TRBJ2-5, with 9 bases matching TRBD1. The V and J ends lost 5 bases and 4 bases, in that order; junction bases with no gene match: 3. This CDR3 comprises 13 residues. The V gene's germline CDR1 is SGHRS and CDR2 YFSETQ. The CDR3 here is CASRPGQGETQYF. In nucleotides, the CDR3 is TGCGCCAGCAGGCCGGGACAGGGAGAGACCCAGTACTTC. The variable domain in full, with the rest retrieved from reference TRBV5-1 and TRBJ2-5, is KAGVTQTPRYLIKTRGQQVTLSCSPISGHRSVSWYQQTPGQGLQFLFEYFSETQRNKGNFPGRFSGRQFSNSRSEMNVSTLELGDSALYLCASRPGQGETQYFGPGTRLLVL.